A selection of T cell receptor beta chains follows, all from one sample in a study of cytomegalovirus exposure and HLA in healthy donors. Data came from immunoSEQ multiplex PCR; TCRdb stores just in-frame clones and leaves some out. The sample lists hundreds of thousands of clones, roughly 91% seen once, with 1% in the top ten. Sequencing input: PBMCs. These receptors originate from a woman aged 18 to 35 in good health and CMV-seronegative. CDR3s include the opening cysteine and the closing phenylalanine or tryptophan. D genes are given only for firm matches. Expanded clones get a size class; other rows say once, few or many, or leave the size out.

D: TRBD1
size: few
J: TRBJ2-2
V: TRBV2
DNA: TGTGCCGTCCGACAGGGCGGGACCGGGGAGCTGTTTTTT
CDR3: CAVRQGGTGELFF

D: -
size: -
J: TRBJ2-2
V: TRBV13
DNA: TGTGCCAGCAGCTTAGGGGCGGGGCGGACCGGGGAGCTGTTTTTT
CDR3: CASSLGAGRTGELFF

D: -
size: -
J: TRBJ2-3
V: TRBV6-1
DNA: TGTGCCAGCAGCCGAGACAGGCCAAGCACAGATACGCAGTATTTT
CDR3: CASSRDRPSTDTQYF

D: TRBD1
size: once
J: TRBJ1-1
V: TRBV19
DNA: TGTGCCAGTAGTATTAGGTGGCAGGGGGTAGCTGAAGCTTTCTTT
CDR3: CASSIRWQGVAEAFF

D: -
size: -
J: TRBJ2-7
V: TRBV10-2
DNA: TGCGCCAGCAGTGAGGGCGGGCCCTACGAGCAGTACTTC
CDR3: CASSEGGPYEQYF

D: TRBD1
size: -
J: TRBJ1-1
V: TRBV10-3
DNA: TGCAACGACAGGGCGTCTGAAGCTTTCTTT
CDR3: CNDRASEAFF

D: TRBD2
size: once
J: TRBJ2-1
V: TRBV15
DNA: TGTGCCACCAGCCGCCGGACTAGCGGCTACAATGAGCAGTTCTTC
CDR3: CATSRRTSGYNEQFF

D: -
size: -
J: TRBJ1-3
V: TRBV7-2
DNA: TGTGCCAGCAGCTTCGCCGGAGTAGGAAACACCATATATTTT
CDR3: CASSFAGVGNTIYF

D: -
size: -
J: TRBJ1-2
V: TRBV19
DNA: TGTGCCAGTAGTATTTTCGGGATCTATGGCTACACCTTC
CDR3: CASSIFGIYGYTF

D: TRBD2
size: -
J: TRBJ2-5
V: TRBV11-3
DNA: TGTGCCAGCAGCGCCCGGGACTACTCACAAGAGACCCAGTACTTC
CDR3: CASSARDYSQETQYF

D: -
size: few
J: TRBJ1-5
V: TRBV19
DNA: TGTGCCAGTAGTGGGGGGACGGGAAATCAGCCCCAGCATTTT
CDR3: CASSGGTGNQPQHF

D: -
size: -
J: TRBJ1-1
V: TRBV10-3
DNA: TGTGCCATCAGTGCGGACAGTAACACTGAAGCTTTCTTT
CDR3: CAISADSNTEAFF

D: -
size: -
J: TRBJ2-6
V: TRBV4-3
DNA: TGCGCCAGCAGCCAAGCCAACTCTGGGGCCAACGTCCTGACTTTC
CDR3: CASSQANSGANVLTF

D: -
size: few
J: TRBJ1-2
V: TRBV5-4
DNA: TGTGCCAGCAGCTTAGGGACTTCTAACTATGGCTACACCTTC
CDR3: CASSLGTSNYGYTF

D: -
size: -
J: TRBJ2-1
V: TRBV7-6
DNA: TGTGCCAGCAGCCCACTGCCCGGGACACCGATCGTATACAATGAGCAGTTCTTC
CDR3: CASSPLPGTPIVYNEQFF